These T cell receptor beta chains were read from a single sample in a study of blood T cell dynamics during melanoma immunotherapy. TCRdb's copy holds only in-frame clones and misses some; the assay was immunoSEQ multiplex PCR. The table includes roughly 15,000 clones, about nine tenths detected once. The sample in question was blood, obtained from a patient treated with checkpoint blockade. These receptors were collected from a human donor with melanoma. CDR3s include the opening cysteine and the closing phenylalanine or tryptophan. The D gene is left open where the match is weak. Size tells how often a clone was seen (once, few, many) or the class of an expanded clone, and some rows leave it out.

- | TRBJ1-1 | TRBV12-1 | - | CASSFGDANTEAFF | TGTGCCAGCAGCTTTGGGGACGCGAACACTGAAGCTTTCTTT
- | TRBJ1-1 | TRBV5-1 | - | CATQTEPNTEAFF | TGCGCCACCCAGACAGAGCCGAACACTGAAGCTTTCTTT
- | TRBJ2-5 | TRBV29-1 | TRBD1 | CSVGNRGGGQETQYF | TGCAGCGTAGGGAACAGGGGCGGTGGGCAAGAGACCCAGTACTTC
- | TRBJ1-4 | TRBV19 | TRBD1 | CASSSAGTGTNEKLFF | TGTGCCAGTAGTAGCGCCGGGACAGGGACTAATGAAAAACTGTTTTTT
- | TRBJ2-3 | TRBV19 | - | CASSIGYGGETTDTQYF | TGTGCCAGTAGTATTGGGTATGGCGGGGAGACCACAGATACGCAGTATTTT
- | TRBJ1-2 | TRBV9 | - | CASSTMEGEANYGYTF | TGTGCCAGCAGTACCATGGAGGGGGAGGCAAACTATGGCTACACCTTC
- | TRBJ1-1 | TRBV4-3 | - | CASSQDPQGRTEAFF | TGCGCCAGCAGCCAAGATCCGCAGGGTAGGACTGAAGCTTTCTTT
- | TRBJ2-3 | TRBV5-1 | - | CASSYGDSTQYF | TGCGCCAGCAGCTACGGGGATTCAACGCAGTATTTT
- | TRBJ2-1 | TRBV5-8 | - | CASSLQGGPYNEQFF | TGTGCCAGCAGCTTGCAGGGGGGCCCTTACAATGAGCAGTTCTTC
- | TRBJ2-1 | TRBV7-2 | - | CASTPGIINEQFF | TGTGCCAGCACCCCCGGGATAATCAATGAGCAGTTCTTC
medium-sized | TRBJ2-7 | TRBV29-1 | TRBD1 | CSVVTGVSYEQYF | TGCAGCGTAGTAACAGGGGTCTCCTACGAGCAGTACTTC
- | TRBJ2-2 | TRBV11-2 | TRBD1 | CASSRRTGGTGELFF | TGTGCCAGCAGCAGACGGACAGGGGGTACCGGGGAGCTGTTTTTT
- | TRBJ2-3 | TRBV27 | TRBD2 | CASSLTSGETDTQYF | TGTGCCAGCAGTTTGACTAGCGGGGAAACAGATACGCAGTATTTT
- | TRBJ2-3 | TRBV7-2 | TRBD2 | CASSLQASGGPTDTQYF | TGTGCCAGCAGCCTACAGGCTAGCGGGGGCCCCACAGATACGCAGTATTTT
- | TRBJ1-2 | TRBV6-1 | - | CASSARPTRANYGYTF | TGTGCCAGCAGTGCTAGACCGACGAGAGCTAACTATGGCTACACCTTC
- | TRBJ1-5 | TRBV21-1 | - | CASSKGGRDNQPQHF | TGTGCCAGCAGCAAAGGGGGAAGGGACAATCAGCCCCAGCATTTT
- | TRBJ2-2 | TRBV11-1 | TRBD1 | CASSLPEGQGADTGELFF | TGTGCCAGCAGCTTACCAGAAGGGCAGGGGGCGGACACCGGGGAGCTGTTTTTT
- | TRBJ2-4 | TRBV5-4 | - | CASSLADGENIQYF | TGTGCCAGCAGCTTGGCAGACGGGGAAAACATTCAGTACTTC
- | TRBJ2-5 | TRBV2 | TRBD2 | CASSISGGASETQYF | TGTGCCAGCAGTATCAGCGGGGGGGCCAGTGAGACCCAGTACTTC
- | TRBJ2-5 | TRBV2 | TRBD2 | CASSASSGGAKTQYF | TGTGCCAGCAGTGCATCTAGCGGGGGGGCGAAGACCCAGTACTTC
- | TRBJ2-2 | TRBV9 | TRBD1 | CASSTGDILTGELFF | TGTGCCAGCAGCACAGGGGACATACTCACCGGGGAGCTGTTTTTT
- | TRBJ1-2 | TRBV29-1 | - | CSVRGRGRDYGYTF | TGCAGCGTGAGGGGCCGGGGTCGGGACTATGGCTACACCTTC
once | TRBJ2-7 | TRBV7-2 | - | CASSLGPSVYEQYF | TGTGCCAGCAGCTTAGGGCCGTCTGTGTACGAGCAGTACTTC
- | TRBJ1-5 | TRBV19 | TRBD1 | CASSDREGQPQHF | TGTGCCAGTAGTGACAGGGAAGGTCAGCCCCAGCATTTT
once | TRBJ1-1 | TRBV6-5 | TRBD1 | CASSYSKRGPGAEAFF | TGTGCCAGCAGTTACTCGAAAAGGGGGCCGGGAGCTGAAGCTTTCTTT
few | TRBJ1-6 | TRBV10-3 | TRBD1 | CAISESGQGLSNSPLHF | TGTGCCATCAGTGAGTCGGGACAGGGGCTCTCTAATTCACCCCTCCACTTT
- | TRBJ2-7 | TRBV11-2 | TRBD1 | CASSLRDRAYEQYF | TGTGCCAGCAGCTTAAGGGACAGGGCCTACGAGCAGTACTTC
- | TRBJ2-7 | TRBV4-3 | - | CASSQDWQGSYEQYF | TGCGCCAGCAGCCAAGATTGGCAGGGCTCCTACGAGCAGTACTTC
- | TRBJ2-1 | TRBV6-5 | - | CASRSPGEGPFF | TGTGCCAGCAGATCCCCAGGGGAGGGTCCGTTCTTC
- | TRBJ2-1 | TRBV6-6 | TRBD2 | CASSSLASGGGGQFF | TGTGCCAGCAGTTCTCTGGCTAGCGGGGGAGGGGGGCAGTTCTTC
- | TRBJ2-6 | TRBV18 | TRBD1 | CASSPGQGGTSGANVLTF | TGTGCCAGCTCACCCGGACAGGGGGGTACGTCTGGGGCCAACGTCCTGACTTTC
- | TRBJ2-7 | TRBV5-1 | - | CASSLALEPYEQYF | TGCGCCAGCAGCTTGGCACTAGAGCCTTACGAGCAGTACTTC
once | TRBJ1-2 | TRBV7-9 | - | CASSLRLGGADYGYTF | TGTGCCAGCAGCTTGCGCCTAGGGGGGGCGGACTATGGCTACACCTTC
- | TRBJ2-5 | TRBV7-2 | - | CASSRGQEETQYF | TGTGCCAGCAGCCGGGGACAAGAAGAGACCCAGTACTTC
- | TRBJ1-4 | TRBV4-3 | TRBD1 | CASSLTGRNEKLFF | TGCGCCAGCAGCCTGACAGGGAGAAATGAAAAACTGTTTTTT
- | TRBJ2-2 | TRBV9 | TRBD2 | CASSSPSGGAVGELFF | TGTGCCAGCAGCTCTCCTAGCGGGGGGGCCGTCGGGGAGCTGTTTTTT
- | TRBJ2-7 | TRBV19 | TRBD1 | CASSPQGQGYYEQYF | TGTGCCAGTAGTCCCCAGGGACAGGGATACTACGAGCAGTACTTC
few | TRBJ1-2 | TRBV27 | - | CASRESNYGYTF | TGTGCCAGCAGAGAGTCTAACTATGGCTACACCTTC
- | TRBJ2-1 | TRBV7-2 | - | CASSLERRGTNEQFF | TGTGCCAGCAGCTTAGAAAGGAGAGGGACCAATGAGCAGTTCTTC
- | TRBJ2-3 | TRBV27 | - | CASSLSGGVSTDTQYF | TGTGCCAGCAGTCTTTCGGGCGGGGTCAGCACAGATACGCAGTATTTT
few | TRBJ1-5 | TRBV27 | - | CASRAQGGRSNQPQHF | TGTGCCAGCAGGGCACAGGGAGGTAGGAGCAATCAGCCCCAGCATTTT
large | TRBJ2-5 | TRBV9 | - | CASSVASAEETQYF | TGTGCCAGCAGCGTAGCCTCGGCGGAAGAGACCCAGTACTTC
- | TRBJ1-1 | TRBV12-1 | - | CASSFEAAPGAEAFF | TGTGCCAGCAGCTTTGAGGCGGCCCCGGGGGCTGAAGCTTTCTTT
- | TRBJ1-2 | TRBV6-5 | - | CASSPDGASYGYTF | TGTGCCAGCAGTCCGGACGGGGCTAGCTATGGCTACACCTTC
- | TRBJ2-1 | TRBV9 | TRBD2 | CASSPGTRDKAEQFF | TGTGCCAGCAGCCCCGGGACTAGAGATAAAGCTGAGCAGTTCTTC
- | TRBJ2-3 | TRBV29-1 | - | CSVGRPGTDTQYF | TGCAGCGTTGGAAGGCCGGGGACAGATACGCAGTATTTT
- | TRBJ2-5 | TRBV2 | TRBD1 | CASRSQGEKTQYF | TGTGCCAGCAGATCACAGGGGGAGAAGACCCAGTACTTC
once | TRBJ2-3 | TRBV11-3 | - | CASSLSPGPQYF | TGTGCCAGCAGCTTAAGTCCGGGTCCGCAGTATTTT